The 14 T cell receptor beta chains below were found in one sample sequenced in a study of T cell responses to AZD1222 COVID-19 vaccine. This table comes from immunoSEQ multiplex PCR, and its TCRdb copy is limited to in-frame clones, with some not included. The sample lists roughly 170,000 clones, approximately 94% seen once, with roughly 1.7% in the top ten. Sequenced here: peripheral blood, sampled 28 days after the second AZD1222 dose. Receptor source: an adult who received the AZD1222 COVID-19 vaccine.

This clone was seen just once. This chain links TRBV5-1 with TRBJ2-3, with 13 bases matching TRBD2. Trimming removed 4 bases from V and 3 bases from J; junction bases left unmatched: 5. The CDR3 runs 16 residues. Germline assignment: CDR1 SGHRS and CDR2 YFSETQ. The CDR3 spells CASSKGLAGITDTQYF. CDR3 nucleotides: TGCGCCAGCAGCAAGGGACTAGCGGGGATAACAGATACGCAGTATTTT.

This clone appeared a single time. The chain joins TRBV5-1 to TRBJ2-5; TRBD1 agrees at 7 bases. This CDR3 region has 18 residues. J lost 0 bases, V lost 3 bases, and 14 bases had no gene match. The germline CDR1 and CDR2 sequences are SGHRS and YFSETQ. In nucleotides, the CDR3 is TGCGCCAGCAGCTCCCTAGCTCGACAGGGTGGGAACCAAGAGACCCAGTACTTC. Protein: CASSSLARQGGNQETQYF.

The genes are TRBV28 and TRBJ1-1; 9 bases are a match to TRBD1. Germline CDR1 MDHEN, CDR2 SYDVKM. This CDR3 comprises 15 residues. V lost 4 bases to trimming and J lost 3 bases; unmatched junction nucleotides: 6. The CDR3 DNA reads TGTGCCAGCAGTTGGACAGGGGAGGACGACACTGAAGCTTTCTTT. Encoded protein: CASSWTGEDDTEAFF.

The rearrangement joins TRBV5-1 to TRBJ1-2; D gene unclear. Germline values: CDR1 SGHRS, CDR2 YFSETQ. The V end lost 0 bases, the J end lost 0 bases, and 9 bases lay between the germline ends. This CDR3 is 15 amino acids long. CDR3 nucleotide sequence: TGCGCCAGCAGCTTGGGCTGGCAGTCTAACTATGGCTACACCTTC. Amino acids: CASSLGWQSNYGYTF.

This chain uses TRBV18 with TRBJ2-5; the D gene is possibly TRBD1 (5 bases). V was shortened by 1 base and J by 0 bases, with 9 bases between the two germline ends. Per the germline V gene, CDR1 is KGHSH and CDR2 is LQKENI. There are 15 residues in the CDR3. CDR3: CASSPQMDNQETQYF. The CDR3 DNA is TGTGCCAGCTCACCACAAATGGACAACCAAGAGACCCAGTACTTC.

The chain is built from TRBV21-1 and TRBJ2-7; the table gives TRBD2 as D, unverified against the DNA. TRBV21-1 is deemed a pseudogene. The CDR3 contains 13 residues. CDR3 bases: TGTGCCTTTCTACTAGCGGCTCCCTACGAGCAGTACTTC. It yields the protein CAFLLAAPYEQYF.

V usage is TRBV7-9 and J usage is TRBJ1-1, with TRBD1 identical over 7 bases. The germline V gene has CDR1 SEHNR and CDR2 FQNEAQ (reference sequence). The CDR3 loop spans 16 amino acids. The V segment lost 5 bases and the J segment 4 bases; nucleotides outside the gene matches: 13. The CDR3 loop reads CASSQMGQGVPTEAFF. The CDR3 DNA sequence: TGTGCCAGCAGCCAGATGGGCCAGGGGGTTCCCACTGAAGCTTTCTTT.

This chain links TRBV24-1 with TRBJ1-1, with D possibly being TRBD1 (6 bases). The CDR3 runs 13 residues. CDR1 is KGHDR and CDR2 is SFDVKD in the germline V gene. Between the trimmed V and J ends, which lost 9 bases and 9 bases, there was a span of 19 bases. CDR3 DNA sequence: TGTGCCACCTACCTGGTGCAAGGGGGGAAAGCTTTCTTT. It is translated as CATYLVQGGKAFF.

The chain recombines TRBV2 with TRBJ1-5; D unresolved. The CDR3 totals 16 residues. In germline, CDR1 is SNHLY, CDR2 FYNNEI. With 6 bases removed from V and 2 bases from J, the gap between germline ends came to 17 bases. The CDR3: CASSPVVGRGNQPQHF. As DNA, the CDR3 is TGTGCCAGCAGCCCGGTCGTAGGGAGAGGCAATCAGCCCCAGCATTTT.

The rearrangement uses TRBV15 and TRBJ1-1, with D uncertain. The germline V and J ends were trimmed by 4 bases and 7 bases, with 16 bases remaining between them. The V gene's germline CDR1 is LNHNV and CDR2 YYDKDF (reference sequence). The CDR3 contains 14 residues. CDR3 in DNA: TGTGCCACCAGCACACCTGGGCGGGAGGATGAAGCTTTCTTT. Residues: CATSTPGREDEAFF.

The chain is built from TRBV20-1 and TRBJ2-7, with D hard to call. Deletions cut 6 bases from V and 2 bases from J, with 8 bases between. The CDR3 runs 11 residues. Germline CDR1 is DFQATT and CDR2 is SNEGSKA (reference sequence). This CDR3 is CSARNTYEQYF. CDR3 bases: TGCAGTGCACGGAATACCTACGAGCAGTACTTC.

The chain recombines TRBV5-4 with TRBJ2-5, with D tentatively TRBD1 (6 bases). V was pared by 2 bases and J by 4 bases, with 15 bases between. CDR1 and CDR2 (germline): SGHNT, YYREEE (reference sequence). The CDR3 sequence is 15 residues long. The CDR3, as DNA: TGTGCCAGCAGCTTATTAACAGGGTTGGGAGAGACCCAGTACTTC. Its translation: CASSLLTGLGETQYF.

J is TRBJ2-4 and V is TRBV4-1; D gene uncertain. Germline V gives CDR1 MGHRA, CDR2 YSYEKL. This CDR3 region has 14 residues. V was trimmed by 1 base and J by 0 bases, leaving 4 bases between them. The CDR3: CASSQVGAKNIQYF. In DNA, the CDR3 is TGCGCCAGCAGCCAAGTGGGAGCCAAAAACATTCAGTACTTC.

The rearrangement joins TRBV7-2 to TRBJ1-1; tentatively, D is TRBD1 (5 bases). CDR1 SGHTA and CDR2 FQGNSA come from the germline V gene. The CDR3 runs to 16 residues. V was cut by 1 base and J by 0 bases, with 12 bases left in between. For the CDR3, the DNA is TGTGCCAGCAGCTTAGGTCCAGGGTATGTGAACACTGAAGCTTTCTTT. It codes for CASSLGPGYVNTEAFF.